The clone carrying this T cell receptor beta chain was found many times. The antigen is undetermined. Time point denoted: patch test 2, 6 weeks after DPC sensitization. Treatment reported: therapeutic diphenylcyclopropenone sensitization with weekly scalp DPC. This record belongs to a study of human T cells and chemical hapten exposure. Whole-study context: Epicutaneous patch tests delivered 0.01% DPC to the upper back, with evaluation at 6 days. Study observations and caveats: Among expanded TCRs, significantly more large CDR3 similarity clusters formed than among controls. No alteration of TCRs above 1 in 1000 frequency was seen with DPC sensitization.

TCRdb analysed the RACE reads with MiXCR anew, one entry per CDR3 protein. This sample has some 71,000 distinct CDR3 sequences, with 10% found just once. This TCR was recovered from a woman aged 50 to 60 with alopecia areata. Some clones in this sample may be carry-over from other donors' samples. The material sequenced was whole blood, taken in connection with sensitization to the hapten diphenylcyclopropenone (DPC).

This CDR3 reads CSARDRTSGANEQFF. DNA of the CDR3: TGCAGTGCTAGAGATCGTACTAGCGGGGCCAATGAGCAGTTCTTC. The chain employs TRBV20-1 and TRBJ2-1; 10 bases align to TRBD2. V shed 0 bases, J shed 6 bases, and the junction held 5 bases outside the gene matches. The CDR3 length is 15 residues. Germline CDR1 reads DFQATT; CDR2 reads SNEGSKA (reference sequence).